Below, one T cell receptor (beta chain) is given with its context. J lost 4 bases, V lost 5 bases, and 8 bases had no gene match. Germline V CDR1 and CDR2: LGHNT, FRNRAP. The CDR3 runs 15 residues. The sample comes from a study of blood T cell repertoires in COVID-19. Study as a whole: Samples representing acute and convalescent COVID-19 were sourced from the United States, Italy and Spain. Sources were T cells, B-cell-depleted T cells, or PBMCs; the material itself was cDNA or gDNA.

Under the authors' procedure: It was from reference gene primer amplification that nucleated cell counts were estimated. This table comes from immunoSEQ multiplex PCR, and its TCRdb copy is limited to in-frame clones, with some not included. The D gene and trimming were derived from the DNA, and the V and J assignments and clone size from that table. The data contain 120,000 to 150,000 clones, around 86% of them seen just once; the ten biggest clones take up about 1.6%. What was sequenced was peripheral blood. This chain links TRBV12-5 with TRBJ2-5; 9 bases line up with TRBD1. This sequence was found in a human donor in a cohort sampled during active COVID-19. This CDR3 reads CASGPGTGQGETQYF. Here the CDR3 DNA reads TGTGCTAGTGGTCCCGGGACAGGGCAGGGAGAGACCCAGTACTTC.